This is a list of T cell receptor beta chains from one sample in a study of blood T cell repertoires in COVID-19. TCRdb's table, derived via immunoSEQ multiplex PCR, lists solely in-frame clones and lacks some. The data show 130,000 to 150,000 clones, about four fifths seen once. Sequencing was performed on PBMCs or T cells enriched from blood (not recorded which). Receptors originate from a woman in her 50s who had been exposed to COVID-19. The CDR3 runs from the conserved cysteine through the conserved F or W. Each record gives: D gene, clone size, CDR3 length, V gene, J gene, CDR3 DNA, CDR3 protein. D genes are given only for firm matches. Size values are once, few and many counts, or a class for expanded clones, and some rows have none.

D: TRBD2
size: -
length: 16
V: TRBV9
J: TRBJ2-3
DNA: TGTGCCAGCAGCGTAGGCGGCGGGGGTTCCCCAGATACGCAGTATTTT
CDR3: CASSVGGGGSPDTQYF

D: -
size: many
length: 11
V: TRBV13
J: TRBJ2-3
DNA: TGTGCCAGCAGCCCCCGTGATACGCAGTATTTT
CDR3: CASSPRDTQYF

D: -
size: -
length: 15
V: TRBV9
J: TRBJ2-2
DNA: TGTGCCAGCAGCGTCCGGGACATAGGAACCGGGGAGCTGTTTTTT
CDR3: CASSVRDIGTGELFF

D: TRBD1
size: -
length: 15
V: TRBV7-9
J: TRBJ1-1
DNA: TGTGCCAGCAGCCCCTTACAGGGGGGGAACACTGAAGCTTTCTTT
CDR3: CASSPLQGGNTEAFF

D: -
size: -
length: 13
V: TRBV5-8
J: TRBJ2-1
DNA: TGTGCCAGCCGAATCAGAGGAGGCTATGAGCAGTTCTTC
CDR3: CASRIRGGYEQFF

D: -
size: -
length: 14
V: TRBV7-8
J: TRBJ1-1
DNA: TGTGCCTCGAAGAGGGTACATCTGAACACTGAAGCTTTCTTT
CDR3: CASKRVHLNTEAFF

D: -
size: -
length: 15
V: TRBV3-1/TRBV3-2
J: TRBJ2-2
DNA: TGTGCCAGCAGCCAAGCCGGGAGTTGGGCCGGGGAGCTGTTTTTT
CDR3: CASSQAGSWAGELFF

D: -
size: -
length: 12
V: TRBV12-3/TRBV12-4
J: TRBJ1-1
DNA: TGTGCCAGCAGTAACAGTTTTACTGAAGCTTTCTTT
CDR3: CASSNSFTEAFF

D: TRBD1
size: -
length: 14
V: TRBV18
J: TRBJ1-5
DNA: TGTGCCAGCTCGCCCGGGACAGGGATTCAGCCCCAGCATTTT
CDR3: CASSPGTGIQPQHF

D: TRBD2
size: once
length: 15
V: TRBV19
J: TRBJ2-1
DNA: TGTGCCAGCTCCCGCCCCGGGGGGGTTTACAATGAGCAGTTCTTC
CDR3: CASSRPGGVYNEQFF

D: TRBD2
size: -
length: 13
V: TRBV6-2/TRBV6-3
J: TRBJ2-5
DNA: TGTGCCAGCAGTCTAGCGGGAGGGCAGACCCAGTACTTC
CDR3: CASSLAGGQTQYF

D: -
size: once
length: 15
V: TRBV6-5
J: TRBJ1-2
DNA: TGTGCCAGCAGTTACGGGGGGTCGGGAGGAGATGGCTACACCTTC
CDR3: CASSYGGSGGDGYTF

D: TRBD2
size: once
length: 16
V: TRBV4-3
J: TRBJ2-1
DNA: TGCGCCAGCAGCCGAACAATGTGGTGGGAGGGCCCTGAGCAGTTCTTC
CDR3: CASSRTMWWEGPEQFF

D: -
size: -
length: 13
V: TRBV29-1
J: TRBJ1-5
DNA: TGCAGCGTCAGGGTAGAGGGCAATCAGCCCCAGCATTTT
CDR3: CSVRVEGNQPQHF

D: TRBD2
size: -
length: 15
V: TRBV3-1/TRBV3-2
J: TRBJ2-5
DNA: TGTGCCAGCAGCCAAGTTGCGGGGGGTAGGGAGACCCAGTACTTC
CDR3: CASSQVAGGRETQYF

D: -
size: -
length: 18
V: TRBV9
J: TRBJ2-2
DNA: TGTGCCAGCAGCGTAGCCCTAGCGATCGTTACGGGTGACGGGGAGCTGTTTTTT
CDR3: CASSVALAIVTGDGELFF

D: -
size: -
length: 13
V: TRBV29-1
J: TRBJ1-2
DNA: TGCAGCGTGAACCCGACAGGTGTGGGTGGCTACACCTTC
CDR3: CSVNPTGVGGYTF

D: TRBD1
size: -
length: 15
V: TRBV6-5
J: TRBJ2-3
DNA: TGTGCCAGCAGCCCGACAGGGAGTAGCACAGATACGCAGTATTTT
CDR3: CASSPTGSSTDTQYF

D: -
size: -
length: 14
V: TRBV15
J: TRBJ2-7
DNA: TGTGCCACAGGGGCCGGGGGTACCTCCTACGAGCAGTACTTC
CDR3: CATGAGGTSYEQYF

D: -
size: -
length: 15
V: TRBV5-1
J: TRBJ1-3
DNA: TGCGCCAGCAGCTTGGGAGACACCTATGGAAACACCATATATTTT
CDR3: CASSLGDTYGNTIYF

D: -
size: -
length: 14
V: TRBV4-3
J: TRBJ1-4
DNA: TGCGCCAGCAGCCCCGGGGGGCGATATGAAAAACTGTTTTTT
CDR3: CASSPGGRYEKLFF

D: TRBD2
size: -
length: 16
V: TRBV10-3
J: TRBJ2-1
DNA: TGTGCCATCACCCCGGGACTAGGATTCCCGGGGAATGAGCAGTTCTTC
CDR3: CAITPGLGFPGNEQFF

D: -
size: -
length: 16
V: TRBV9
J: TRBJ2-1
DNA: TGTGCCAGCAGCGTAGACTGGGACACTTTGTACAATGAGCAGTTCTTC
CDR3: CASSVDWDTLYNEQFF

D: -
size: many
length: 15
V: TRBV30
J: TRBJ1-1
DNA: TGTGCCTGGAGTGTACCGGCGGCGCCCCGGGCTGAAGCTTTCTTT
CDR3: CAWSVPAAPRAEAFF

D: TRBD1
size: -
length: 17
V: TRBV7-2
J: TRBJ1-3
DNA: TGTGCCAGCAGCTTAGGCGGGACAGGGGGCGAGGGAAACACCATATATTTT
CDR3: CASSLGGTGGEGNTIYF

D: -
size: -
length: 14
V: TRBV7-2
J: TRBJ1-2
DNA: TGTGCCAGCATGACCCCTGGACTGCATGGTGGCTACACCTTC
CDR3: CASMTPGLHGGYTF

D: -
size: -
length: 15
V: TRBV6-5
J: TRBJ2-3
DNA: TGTGCCACCCTACGGGCAGGGCGCACCACAGATACGCAGTATTTT
CDR3: CATLRAGRTTDTQYF

D: -
size: -
length: 16
V: TRBV19
J: TRBJ2-1
DNA: TGTGCCACCCAGGGAAGTAAGGGTCCCTCCTACAATGAGCAGTTCTTC
CDR3: CATQGSKGPSYNEQFF

D: -
size: -
length: 14
V: TRBV14
J: TRBJ1-1
DNA: TGTGCCAGCAGCCAAGTGGTTAGGGGCACTGAAGCTTTCTTT
CDR3: CASSQVVRGTEAFF

D: TRBD1
size: -
length: 17
V: TRBV4-1
J: TRBJ1-1
DNA: TGCGCCAGCAGCCAAGATGAGTTGGACAGGGGGAACACTGAAGCTTTCTTT
CDR3: CASSQDELDRGNTEAFF

D: TRBD1
size: -
length: 15
V: TRBV7-8
J: TRBJ1-2
DNA: TGTGCCAGCAGCTCCGACAGGGGGACAAGCTATGGCTACACCTTC
CDR3: CASSSDRGTSYGYTF

D: TRBD1
size: -
length: 14
V: TRBV29-1
J: TRBJ2-2
DNA: TGCAGCGTTGAAGGACAGGGGGCCTCCGGGGAGCTGTTTTTT
CDR3: CSVEGQGASGELFF

D: TRBD2
size: once
length: 14
V: TRBV11-3
J: TRBJ2-5
DNA: TGTGCCAGCAGCCAGACTAGCGGACAAGAGACCCAGTACTTC
CDR3: CASSQTSGQETQYF

D: -
size: -
length: 15
V: TRBV5-8
J: TRBJ1-5
DNA: TGTGCCAGCAGCTTGGCCTTGGCAGGGGATCAGCCCCAGCATTTT
CDR3: CASSLALAGDQPQHF

D: -
size: -
length: 15
V: TRBV5-1
J: TRBJ1-3
DNA: TGCGCCAGCAGCTTGGGCAGGCGTGGGGGAAACACCATATATTTT
CDR3: CASSLGRRGGNTIYF

D: TRBD2
size: -
length: 13
V: TRBV11-3
J: TRBJ2-3
DNA: TGTGCCAGCAGCTCGGGGGGGGTAGATACGCAGTATTTT
CDR3: CASSSGGVDTQYF

D: TRBD1
size: -
length: 16
V: TRBV5-6
J: TRBJ1-5
DNA: TGTGCCAGCAGCGGGGACAGGGGGCGAAGCGATCAGCCCCAGCATTTT
CDR3: CASSGDRGRSDQPQHF

D: -
size: -
length: 17
V: TRBV29-1
J: TRBJ2-1
DNA: TGCAGCGTTGCCCAGGGGGGTGCCCTCGGCTCCTACAATGAGCAGTTCTTC
CDR3: CSVAQGGALGSYNEQFF

D: TRBD1
size: -
length: 14
V: TRBV2
J: TRBJ1-2
DNA: TGTGCCAGCAGTGAGGACAGGGCGCAGGGTGGCTACACCTTC
CDR3: CASSEDRAQGGYTF

D: -
size: -
length: 15
V: TRBV12-5
J: TRBJ1-1
DNA: TGTGCTAGTGGTTTGGGCAGGGGTAGGATAACTGAAGCTTTCTTT
CDR3: CASGLGRGRITEAFF

D: -
size: -
length: 14
V: TRBV6-1
J: TRBJ1-2
DNA: TGTGCCAGCAGTGAACAGGGGCAGGGATATGGCTACACCTTC
CDR3: CASSEQGQGYGYTF

D: TRBD1
size: -
length: 14
V: TRBV5-4
J: TRBJ1-2
DNA: TGTGCCAGCAGCTCCACAGGGGGGGAGAAGGTGGACACCTTC
CDR3: CASSSTGGEKVDTF

D: -
size: -
length: 13
V: TRBV4-3
J: TRBJ2-7
DNA: TGCGCCAGCAGCCAAGACCTAGGGGCCGAGCAGTACTTC
CDR3: CASSQDLGAEQYF

D: -
size: -
length: 14
V: TRBV11-2
J: TRBJ1-2
DNA: TGTGCCAGCAGGGGGGGAGACAGTAACTATGGCTACACCTTC
CDR3: CASRGGDSNYGYTF

D: -
size: -
length: 14
V: TRBV5-5
J: TRBJ1-2
DNA: TGTGCCAGCAGCTTGTCACAGGGAAGCTATGGCTACACCTTC
CDR3: CASSLSQGSYGYTF

D: TRBD2
size: -
length: 16
V: TRBV5-1
J: TRBJ2-5
DNA: TGCGCCAGCAGCTTGCGGGCTAGCGGGGGCGAAGAGACCCAGTACTTC
CDR3: CASSLRASGGEETQYF

D: -
size: -
length: 13
V: TRBV7-2
J: TRBJ1-2
DNA: TGTGCCAGCAGCTTAGTTGGGGGGTATGGCTACACCTTC
CDR3: CASSLVGGYGYTF

D: TRBD2
size: -
length: 15
V: TRBV7-3
J: TRBJ2-2
DNA: TGTGCCAGCAGCTTCAGGACGGGGGGCACCGGGGAGCTGTTTTTT
CDR3: CASSFRTGGTGELFF

D: -
size: -
length: 16
V: TRBV5-4
J: TRBJ2-6
DNA: TGTGCCAGCAGCTTGAACTCAAACTCTGGGGCCAACGTCCTGACTTTC
CDR3: CASSLNSNSGANVLTF

D: -
size: -
length: 13
V: TRBV10-3
J: TRBJ2-3
DNA: TGTGCCATCAGTGAGGGTAGCGGTGATACGCAGTATTTT
CDR3: CAISEGSGDTQYF

D: TRBD2
size: -
length: 15
V: TRBV11-2
J: TRBJ2-1
DNA: TGTGCCAGCAGCTTCGAGCGGGGGACCTGGAATGAGCAGTTCTTC
CDR3: CASSFERGTWNEQFF

D: TRBD1
size: -
length: 14
V: TRBV19
J: TRBJ2-3
DNA: TGTGCCAGTCGGACAGGGGCACGCACAGATACGCAGTATTTT
CDR3: CASRTGARTDTQYF

D: -
size: -
length: 12
V: TRBV30
J: TRBJ2-7
DNA: TGTGCCTGGAGTACCGGTCTCTACGAGCAGTACTTC
CDR3: CAWSTGLYEQYF

D: TRBD1
size: -
length: 15
V: TRBV2
J: TRBJ2-1
DNA: TGTGCCAGCAGCTCCGACAGGGTCTCCTACAATGAGCAGTTCTTC
CDR3: CASSSDRVSYNEQFF

D: TRBD2
size: -
length: 18
V: TRBV5-4
J: TRBJ2-3
DNA: TGTGCCAGCACTCGGGAGGTCCAAAGCGGAACTAGCACAGATACGCAGTATTTT
CDR3: CASTREVQSGTSTDTQYF

D: TRBD1
size: -
length: 16
V: TRBV7-8
J: TRBJ2-7
DNA: TGTGCCAGCACCCCCCTTGGGACAGGCTACGCCTACGAGCAGTACTTC
CDR3: CASTPLGTGYAYEQYF